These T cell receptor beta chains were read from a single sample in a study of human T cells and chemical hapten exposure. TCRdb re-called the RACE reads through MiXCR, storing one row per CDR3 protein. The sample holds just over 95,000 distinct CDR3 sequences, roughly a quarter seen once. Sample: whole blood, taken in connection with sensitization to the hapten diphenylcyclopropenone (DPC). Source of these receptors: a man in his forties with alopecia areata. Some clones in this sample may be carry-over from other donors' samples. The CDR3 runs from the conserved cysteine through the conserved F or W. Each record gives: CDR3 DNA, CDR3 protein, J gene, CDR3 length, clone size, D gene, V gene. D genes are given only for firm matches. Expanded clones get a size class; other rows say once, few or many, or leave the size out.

DNA: TGTGCCAGCAGCTTGGGAGGCACGGGCGACTATGGCTACACCTTC
CDR3: CASSLGGTGDYGYTF
J: TRBJ1-2
length: 15
size: -
D: -
V: TRBV5-6

DNA: TGTGCCAGCAGTTTATCGGACACCGGGGATTCACCCCTCCACTTT
CDR3: CASSLSDTGDSPLHF
J: TRBJ1-6
length: 15
size: -
D: -
V: TRBV27

DNA: TGCAGTGCCTCGACTCCTGAGATTTTTCCTGGGGCCAACGTCCTGACTTTC
CDR3: CSASTPEIFPGANVLTF
J: TRBJ2-6
length: 17
size: few
D: -
V: TRBV20-1

DNA: TGTGCCAGCAGTGTAGGGGGGATGGACACTGAAGCTTTCTTT
CDR3: CASSVGGMDTEAFF
J: TRBJ1-1
length: 14
size: many
D: -
V: TRBV12-3/TRBV12-4

DNA: TGTGCCAGCAGCCCGGGACTAGCCCCTACCTACAATGAGCAGTTCTTC
CDR3: CASSPGLAPTYNEQFF
J: TRBJ2-1
length: 16
size: once
D: TRBD2
V: TRBV7-3

DNA: TGCGCCAGCAGTGCAAGGGGGTCCTACGAGCAGTACTTC
CDR3: CASSARGSYEQYF
J: TRBJ2-7
length: 13
size: -
D: -
V: TRBV10-1

DNA: TGTGCCAGCAGCAAAGACTTTAAACAGGTTTCGCTACATTGGGTGAGAACTAATGAAAAACTGTTTTTT
CDR3: CASSKDFKQVSLHWVRTNEKLFF
J: TRBJ1-4
length: 23
size: -
D: -
V: TRBV21-1

DNA: TGTGCCAGCAGCAAACTTGACAAAAACATTCAGTACTTC
CDR3: CASSKLDKNIQYF
J: TRBJ2-4
length: 13
size: -
D: -
V: TRBV7-9

DNA: TGTGCCAGCAGCTTAGTTCCGGACGGCGGGGACGAGCAGTACTTC
CDR3: CASSLVPDGGDEQYF
J: TRBJ2-7
length: 15
size: few
D: -
V: TRBV7-6

DNA: TGTGCCAGCAGCTTAATAGCGGGATTCCAGTTCTTC
CDR3: CASSLIAGFQFF
J: TRBJ2-1
length: 12
size: -
D: TRBD2
V: TRBV6-2/TRBV6-3